The present T cell receptor beta chain was sequenced within a study of human T cells and chemical hapten exposure. Study details: Patients, largely female, had alopecia areata, totalis or universalis.

This clonotype showed up just a few times. Its antigen is unidentified. TCRdb processed the RACE reads anew with MiXCR; each CDR3 protein has one entry. The sample shows 250,000 or so distinct CDR3 sequences, roughly 7.7% of them seen only once. V lost 5 bases and J lost 0, with 16 bases in between. The CDR3 covers 16 residues. Stated time point: pre-sensitization, week 0. Treatment of the sample: therapeutic diphenylcyclopropenone sensitization with weekly scalp DPC. Study-wide results and limits: High-frequency TCRs, those above 1 in 1000, stayed the same after DPC sensitization.

The sequence derives from a man aged 18 to 30 with alopecia areata. Some clones in this sample may be carry-over from other donors' samples. Sequencing was performed on whole blood, taken in connection with sensitization to the hapten diphenylcyclopropenone (DPC). The chain employs TRBV12-3 or TRBV12-4 and TRBJ2-5; D assignment may be TRBD1 or TRBD2 (5 bases each). The chain's CDR3 is CASSGPGPPYQETQYF. CDR3 DNA: TGTGCCAGCAGTGGGCCGGGACCACCGTACCAAGAGACCCAGTACTTC.